This T cell receptor beta chain stems from a study of cytomegalovirus exposure and HLA in healthy donors. Regarding the study as a whole: According to an earlier analysis, most TCR beta V segments yielded productive rearrangements about 90% or about 30% of the time. Most TCR sequences proved rare, with some public TCRs found in many donors. CMV serostatus was the only recorded immune exposure for donors. One variant, a missense change in DCLRE1C, was linked in a later analysis to TCR beta V- and J-gene trimming.

A multiplex PCR was run with 60 Vbeta primers and 13 Jbeta primers. The method was immunoSEQ multiplex PCR; TCRdb's version includes in-frame clones alone and lacks a portion of them. Seen here are over 150,000 clones, approximately 80% observed once, and the top ten hold approximately 3.7%. V was clipped by 2 bases and J by 5 bases; unmatched bases: 16. The CDR3 length is 19 residues. Germline V gene lookup returns CDR1 SGHAT and CDR2 FQNNGV. A few counts support this clone. Its antigen is unidentified. The sample comprised PBMCs. The V gene is TRBV11-2, the J gene TRBJ2-5, with TRBD2 matching over 11 bases. This TCR was recovered from a man aged 25 to 40 in good health and CMV-seropositive. The DNA for the CDR3 is TGTGCCAGCAGCTTAAATGGAGTAGCGGGGGGGAGGTTATTGGAGACCCAGTACTTC. It is translated as CASSLNGVAGGRLLETQYF.